This TCR beta chain was captured by sequencing in a study of vaccination and CD4 T cells after COVID-19. Deletions cut 3 bases from V and 7 bases from J, with 9 bases between. The germline V gene encodes CDR1 DFQATT and CDR2 SNEGSKA (reference sequence). This CDR3 spans 11 amino acids. The treatment was: roughly 10-day PBMC culture with coronavirus spike peptide pools or control peptides (ViraFEST assay). About this clonotype: Its antigen is not known.

Researchers used the Oncomine TCR Beta short-read assay to sequence DNA from cultured CD4+ T cells. From the PCR reads, TCRdb called clonotypes with MiXCR, one entry per CDR3 protein. Among 15,000 to 20,000 distinct CDR3 sequences listed, 78% were seen once. The sequenced sample was CD4+ T cells from blood, cultured in vitro, obtained after SARS-CoV-2 vaccination. This chain uses TRBV20-1 with TRBJ2-5, with a tentative D call TRBD2 (6 bases). The TCR was taken from a human donor who received a COVID-19 vaccine. CDR3 sequence reads: CSASPTRTQYF. The CDR3 nucleotides read TGCAGTGCTAGTCCGACTAGGACCCAGTACTTC.